Following are 31 T cell receptor beta chains from one sample sequenced in a study of blood T cells in healthy people across ages. A second roughly 7 to 11 cycle PCR used barcoded and J-beta primers. TCRdb redid the calling of the 5' RACE reads with MiXCR, one entry per CDR3 protein. The table has around 1,700,000 distinct CDR3 sequences, roughly 30% seen once. The specimen sequenced was blood. The origin of the receptors is a young woman in good health.

The V gene is TRBV5-1, the J gene TRBJ2-3, with TRBD2 matching over 9 bases. V lost 4 bases and J lost 6; bases outside the gene matches: 12. The CDR3 is made up of 16 amino acids. CDR1 is SGHRS and CDR2 is YFSETQ in the germline V gene. The DNA for the CDR3 is TGCGCCAGCAGCCCGGACAGCGGGGGGCCCTCCGATACGCAGTATTTT. Its protein is CASSPDSGGPSDTQYF.

This sequence joins TRBV5-1 and TRBJ2-3; 7 bases are a match to TRBD2. V shed 4 bases and J 1 base; nucleotides not matched to a gene: 9. Germline V CDR1 and CDR2: SGHRS, YFSETQ. This CDR3 contains 16 residues. CDR3 residues: CASSRGGPPGTDTQYF. The CDR3 DNA is TGCGCCAGCAGCCGCGGGGGACCTCCTGGCACAGATACGCAGTATTTT.

Written as DNA, the CDR3 is TGTGCCAGCAGCGAGACAGGGGCTGGGAGCTACACCTTC. Its protein is CASSETGAGSYTF. The J gene is TRBJ1-2, the V gene TRBV9; 8 nucleotides agree with TRBD1. There are 13 residues in the CDR3. V gave up 3 bases and J gave up 9 bases; unmatched junction bases: 7. From germline, CDR1 is SGDLS and CDR2 YYNGEE.

This clonotype was observed many times. The CDR3 DNA is TGTGCCAGCAGCTTGGTAAGACTGGGGAGCTCCTACGAGCAGTACTTC. Translation: CASSLVRLGSSYEQYF. This sequence joins TRBV5-5 and TRBJ2-7; D may be TRBD2 (5 bases). This CDR3 is built from 16 residues. The ends were cut back, 0 bases at V and 0 bases at J, with 13 bases in the middle. The germline V gene has CDR1 SGHKS and CDR2 YYEKEE (reference sequence).

A few counts support this clonotype. The chain has TRBV9 and TRBJ2-3, with TRBD1 matching over 10 bases. The germline CDR1 and CDR2 sequences are SGDLS and YYNGEE. This CDR3 region has 16 residues. The V and J ends lost 4 bases and 2 bases, in that order; junction bases with no gene match: 7. The CDR3 spells CASSPTGGPVTDTQYF. In DNA, the CDR3 is TGTGCCAGCAGCCCGACAGGGGGCCCGGTCACAGATACGCAGTATTTT.

There are a few counts of this clonotype. The V and J genes are TRBV7-9 and TRBJ1-2, with D unresolved. The CDR3 runs to 14 residues. CDR1 and CDR2 from the germline V gene are SEHNR and FQNEAQ (reference sequence). V was clipped by 0 bases and J by 5 bases, with 10 bases between them. The CDR3, as DNA: TGTGCCAGCAGCTTAGCGGGGAGATATTATGGCTACACCTTC. Its protein product is CASSLAGRYYGYTF.

This clonotype was counted between two and nine times. This chain joins TRBV10-2 and TRBJ1-1; D is uncertain. The CDR3 is 13 amino acids. Trimming pared 10 bases from V and 5 bases from J, leaving 17 bases between. Per germline, CDR1 WSHSY and CDR2 SAAADI. The CDR3: CATTPPGGTEAFF. The CDR3 coding sequence is TGCGCCACCACTCCTCCTGGAGGAACTGAAGCTTTCTTT.

This clonotype was observed a handful of times. This sequence joins TRBV20-1 and TRBJ2-5; no firm D call. The V end was cut by 2 bases, the J end by 0 bases, with 16 bases between. The CDR3 is 16 residues long. Germline CDR1 reads DFQATT; CDR2 reads SNEGSKA (reference sequence). The CDR3 region is CSARSPSRSDQETQYF. The CDR3 DNA reads TGCAGTGCTAGATCCCCCTCAAGGAGCGACCAAGAGACCCAGTACTTC.

This clonotype has only a few counts. The chain links TRBV5-1 to TRBJ2-1; no clear D. This CDR3 spans 14 amino acids. From germline, CDR1 is SGHRS and CDR2 YFSETQ. V was pared by 4 bases and J by 6 bases, with 14 bases between. This CDR3 is CASSLSASVNEQFF. CDR3 nucleotide sequence: TGCGCCAGCAGCCTGTCAGCGTCAGTCAATGAGCAGTTCTTC.

In its sample, this clonotype was seen a few times. This rearrangement joins TRBV7-2 to TRBJ2-5, with 7 bases matching TRBD1. The junction had 4 bases not matched to a gene; V was cut back by 0 bases and J by 3 bases. The CDR3 contains 15 residues. Germline loops: CDR1 SGHTA, CDR2 FQGNSA. The CDR3 loop is CASSLARQGKETQYF. For the CDR3, the DNA is TGTGCCAGCAGCTTAGCGCGACAGGGCAAAGAGACCCAGTACTTC.

V usage is TRBV5-1 and J usage is TRBJ2-1; TRBD1 agrees at 8 bases. In germline, CDR1 is SGHRS, CDR2 YFSETQ. J gave up 12 bases and V 4 bases, and 12 bases lay outside the gene matches. The CDR3 consists of 14 residues. CDR3 DNA sequence: TGCGCCAGCAGCCGCGTGCAGGGGGCCCCCTTGCAGTTCTTC. This codes for CASSRVQGAPLQFF.

At least ten counts were recorded for this clonotype. The chain recombines TRBV5-5 with TRBJ2-3; no firm D call. With 4 bases removed from V and 1 base from J, the gap between germline ends came to 16 bases. Germline-derived CDR1 and CDR2 are SGHKS and YYEKEE (reference sequence). The CDR3 totals 16 residues. CDR3 protein: CASSRGEWRGTDTQYF. The CDR3, as DNA: TGTGCCAGCAGCCGAGGTGAATGGCGAGGCACAGATACGCAGTATTTT.

Only a few counts were recorded for this clonotype. The chain couples TRBV6-5 to TRBJ1-1, with TRBD1 identical over 10 bases. Per the germline V gene, CDR1 is MNHEY and CDR2 is SVGAGI. CDR3 length equals 13 residues. The junction had 5 bases not matched to a gene; V was cut back by 2 bases and J by 11 bases. The CDR3 bases are TGTGCCAGCAGTTACGCGGGACAGGGGAGCGCTTTCTTT. Encoded protein: CASSYAGQGSAFF.

This chain joins TRBV20-1 and TRBJ1-2, with D maybe TRBD1 (5 bases). Looked up from germline, CDR1 is DFQATT and CDR2 is SNEGSKA (reference sequence). There are 14 residues in the CDR3. V lost 4 bases and J lost 4, with 16 bases in between. CDR3 sequence reads: CSAIEGPRSYGYTF. In DNA form, the CDR3 reads TGCAGTGCTATAGAGGGGCCGCGGAGCTATGGCTACACCTTC.

This clonotype appeared a few times. The J gene is TRBJ2-3, the V gene TRBV9; either TRBD1 or TRBD2 may fit D (5 bases each). V lost 3 bases and J 4 bases, leaving 15 bases between the germline ends. Germline CDR1 reads SGDLS; CDR2 reads YYNGEE. This CDR3 contains 15 residues. The CDR3 reads CASSDHGLGADTQYF. CDR3 nucleotide sequence: TGTGCCAGCAGCGACCACGGTCTGGGGGCAGATACGCAGTATTTT.

This clonotype showed up just a few times. The chain is built from TRBV7-3 and TRBJ2-3; TRBD2 matches 10 bases. Per the germline V gene, CDR1 is SGHTA and CDR2 is FQGTGA. V gave up 5 bases and J gave up 4 bases; unmatched junction bases: 12. The CDR3 is 17 residues long. The CDR3 nucleotides are TGTGCCAGCAGCCAAAAGCGGGGGGGCTTGGGTTCAGATACGCAGTATTTT. Amino acid sequence: CASSQKRGGLGSDTQYF.

The chain has TRBV5-5 and TRBJ2-4; 7 positions match TRBD1. CDR1 is SGHKS, CDR2 YYEKEE, per germline (reference sequence). This CDR3 has 14 amino acids. With V trimmed by 4 bases and J by 12 bases, 13 bases remained unmatched. CDR3 loop: CASSLNRDSISQYF. The CDR3 DNA reads as TGTGCCAGCAGCCTGAACCGGGACAGTATTTCTCAGTACTTC.

Turning to this clonotype: Since a much larger clone is just one base distant, this may be a read error. The chain uses TRBV20-1 and TRBJ2-7, with D possibly TRBD2 on 6 matching bases. V dropped 5 bases and J dropped 4 bases, with 12 bases sitting between them. Germline V gives CDR1 DFQATT, CDR2 SNEGSKA (reference sequence). The CDR3 consists of 12 residues. Written as DNA, the CDR3 is TGCAGTGCTCGGAGGGATCCGTACGAGCAGTACTTC. Residues: CSARRDPYEQYF.

There are a few counts of this clonotype. The chain is built from TRBV5-1 and TRBJ1-1; 11 nucleotides agree with TRBD1. This CDR3 region has 13 residues. CDR1 and CDR2 (germline): SGHRS, YFSETQ. Trimming took 0 bases from V and 10 from J; bases not matched to a gene: 2. CDR3 residues: CASSLGDRGGAFF. CDR3 sequence (DNA): TGCGCCAGCAGCTTGGGGGACAGGGGGGGAGCTTTCTTT.

On this clonotype itself: A junction end diverges from the germline sequence, so it may reflect a read error. The chain carries TRBV7-2 and TRBJ2-1, with D maybe TRBD2 (5 bases). This CDR3 is built from 16 residues. Germline CDR1 is SGHTA and CDR2 is FQGNSA. The CDR3 region is CVSSFQRMSSYNEQFF. The CDR3 nucleotides read TGTGTCAGCAGCTTCCAGCGGATGAGCTCCTACAATGAGCAGTTCTTC.

The chain is built from TRBV12-3 or TRBV12-4 and TRBJ1-4; no clear D. This CDR3 contains 14 residues. The ends were cut back, 3 bases at V and 7 bases at J, with 12 bases in the middle. Here the CDR3 DNA reads TGTGCCAGCAGTTTCCGGGCGCGTGGTGAAAAACTGTTTTTT. Translating gives CASSFRARGEKLFF.

The genes are TRBV6-5 and TRBJ2-5, with D perhaps given as TRBD1 or TRBD2 (5 bases each). TRBJ2-7 explains the end of the DNA better; the J call may be wrong. Germline lookup yields CDR1 MNHEY and CDR2 SVGAGI. This CDR3 contains 13 residues. CDR3 coding DNA: TGTGCCAGCATCATACGCATGGGGACCGAGCAGTACTTC. Amino acid sequence: CASIIRMGTEQYF.

This clonotype has ten or more counts. The V gene is TRBV6-1, the J gene TRBJ2-7; 9 bases fit TRBD1. The germline gives CDR1 MNHNS, CDR2 SASEGT. The V gene end was trimmed by 6 bases and the J gene end by 7 bases; junction bases not matched to a gene: 7. This CDR3 has 13 amino acids. The CDR3 DNA follows: TGTGCCAGCAGGGAGGGACAGGGACGGGAGCAGTACTTC. This codes for CASREGQGREQYF.

This chain joins TRBV20-1 and TRBJ1-5; 9 nucleotides match TRBD1. V trimming: 1 base; J trimming: 0 bases; junction bases outside the gene matches: 4. The germline CDR1 and CDR2 sequences are DFQATT and SNEGSKA (reference sequence). This CDR3 spans 16 amino acids. The CDR3 DNA is TGCAGTGCTAGAGCTATGACAGGGGGTAGCAATCAGCCCCAGCATTTT. It specifies CSARAMTGGSNQPQHF.

The V and J genes are TRBV2 and TRBJ2-3; 8 bases align to TRBD1. The J segment lost 1 base and the V segment lost 4 bases, leaving 10 bases of the junction unmatched. Germline assignment: CDR1 SNHLY and CDR2 FYNNEI. This CDR3 is 17 amino acids long. The CDR3 DNA sequence: TGTGCCAGCAGTGGAGGACCAGGGGGCGAGGGCACAGATACGCAGTATTTT. Its protein product is CASSGGPGGEGTDTQYF.

In its sample, this clonotype was seen many times. The J gene is TRBJ2-1, the V gene TRBV28, with 11 bases matching TRBD2. CDR1 and CDR2 from the germline V gene are MDHEN and SYDVKM. This CDR3 has 16 residues. The junction had 14 bases not matched to a gene; V was cut back by 6 bases and J by 10 bases. In DNA, the CDR3 is TGTGCCAGCAGCACGTACCGGCTAGCGGGGGGTGGAGAGCAGTTCTTC. Its protein product is CASSTYRLAGGGEQFF.

The chain uses TRBV7-9 and TRBJ2-5, with D maybe TRBD1 (5 bases). This CDR3 is built from 13 residues. Trimming stripped 7 bases from V and 5 bases from J, with 14 bases between. Germline V gives CDR1 SEHNR, CDR2 FQNEAQ (reference sequence). The CDR3 loop reads CASNDQGGETQYF. For the CDR3, the DNA is TGTGCCAGCAATGACCAGGGTGGGGAGACCCAGTACTTC.

Concerning this clonotype itself: No conserved phenylalanine or tryptophan ends this CDR3, so it is likely a read error. The chain uses TRBV27 and TRBJ1-5; D gene unclear. The CDR3 covers 13 residues. CDR1 is MNHEY and CDR2 is SMNVEV in the germline V gene (reference sequence). V gave up 7 bases and J gave up 1 base, with 8 bases separating them. CDR3: CASMAGSNQPQHV. The CDR3 DNA reads TGTGCCAGCATGGCCGGGAGCAATCAGCCCCAGCATGTT.

This rearrangement joins TRBV20-1 to TRBJ2-1, with D perhaps matching TRBD1 (6 bases). Germline V gene sequence: CDR1 DFQATT, CDR2 SNEGSKA (reference sequence). The CDR3 loop spans 15 amino acids. Trimming left V 1 base short and J 7 bases short, with 17 bases between. This CDR3 reads CSARGLRTVGNEQFF. In DNA, the CDR3 is TGCAGTGCTAGAGGCCTTAGGACAGTGGGTAATGAGCAGTTCTTC.

The chain employs TRBV5-1 and TRBJ2-7, with TRBD2 matching 9 bases. This CDR3 comprises 14 residues. V dropped 4 bases and J dropped 7; count of bases not matched to a gene: 9. Germline CDR1 is SGHRS and CDR2 is YFSETQ. This CDR3 reads CASSKGTSSGEQYF. The CDR3 nucleotides read TGCGCCAGCAGCAAGGGGACTAGCTCAGGGGAGCAGTACTTC.

This chain joins TRBV20-1 and TRBJ2-7; either TRBD1 or TRBD2 may fit D (5 bases each). CDR1 is DFQATT and CDR2 is SNEGSKA in the germline V gene (reference sequence). This CDR3 comprises 14 residues. V lost 4 bases to trimming and J lost 0 bases, with 13 bases between them. The CDR3 bases are TGCAGTGCTACCGGGACGATTAACTCCTACGAGCAGTACTTC. This gives the protein CSATGTINSYEQYF.